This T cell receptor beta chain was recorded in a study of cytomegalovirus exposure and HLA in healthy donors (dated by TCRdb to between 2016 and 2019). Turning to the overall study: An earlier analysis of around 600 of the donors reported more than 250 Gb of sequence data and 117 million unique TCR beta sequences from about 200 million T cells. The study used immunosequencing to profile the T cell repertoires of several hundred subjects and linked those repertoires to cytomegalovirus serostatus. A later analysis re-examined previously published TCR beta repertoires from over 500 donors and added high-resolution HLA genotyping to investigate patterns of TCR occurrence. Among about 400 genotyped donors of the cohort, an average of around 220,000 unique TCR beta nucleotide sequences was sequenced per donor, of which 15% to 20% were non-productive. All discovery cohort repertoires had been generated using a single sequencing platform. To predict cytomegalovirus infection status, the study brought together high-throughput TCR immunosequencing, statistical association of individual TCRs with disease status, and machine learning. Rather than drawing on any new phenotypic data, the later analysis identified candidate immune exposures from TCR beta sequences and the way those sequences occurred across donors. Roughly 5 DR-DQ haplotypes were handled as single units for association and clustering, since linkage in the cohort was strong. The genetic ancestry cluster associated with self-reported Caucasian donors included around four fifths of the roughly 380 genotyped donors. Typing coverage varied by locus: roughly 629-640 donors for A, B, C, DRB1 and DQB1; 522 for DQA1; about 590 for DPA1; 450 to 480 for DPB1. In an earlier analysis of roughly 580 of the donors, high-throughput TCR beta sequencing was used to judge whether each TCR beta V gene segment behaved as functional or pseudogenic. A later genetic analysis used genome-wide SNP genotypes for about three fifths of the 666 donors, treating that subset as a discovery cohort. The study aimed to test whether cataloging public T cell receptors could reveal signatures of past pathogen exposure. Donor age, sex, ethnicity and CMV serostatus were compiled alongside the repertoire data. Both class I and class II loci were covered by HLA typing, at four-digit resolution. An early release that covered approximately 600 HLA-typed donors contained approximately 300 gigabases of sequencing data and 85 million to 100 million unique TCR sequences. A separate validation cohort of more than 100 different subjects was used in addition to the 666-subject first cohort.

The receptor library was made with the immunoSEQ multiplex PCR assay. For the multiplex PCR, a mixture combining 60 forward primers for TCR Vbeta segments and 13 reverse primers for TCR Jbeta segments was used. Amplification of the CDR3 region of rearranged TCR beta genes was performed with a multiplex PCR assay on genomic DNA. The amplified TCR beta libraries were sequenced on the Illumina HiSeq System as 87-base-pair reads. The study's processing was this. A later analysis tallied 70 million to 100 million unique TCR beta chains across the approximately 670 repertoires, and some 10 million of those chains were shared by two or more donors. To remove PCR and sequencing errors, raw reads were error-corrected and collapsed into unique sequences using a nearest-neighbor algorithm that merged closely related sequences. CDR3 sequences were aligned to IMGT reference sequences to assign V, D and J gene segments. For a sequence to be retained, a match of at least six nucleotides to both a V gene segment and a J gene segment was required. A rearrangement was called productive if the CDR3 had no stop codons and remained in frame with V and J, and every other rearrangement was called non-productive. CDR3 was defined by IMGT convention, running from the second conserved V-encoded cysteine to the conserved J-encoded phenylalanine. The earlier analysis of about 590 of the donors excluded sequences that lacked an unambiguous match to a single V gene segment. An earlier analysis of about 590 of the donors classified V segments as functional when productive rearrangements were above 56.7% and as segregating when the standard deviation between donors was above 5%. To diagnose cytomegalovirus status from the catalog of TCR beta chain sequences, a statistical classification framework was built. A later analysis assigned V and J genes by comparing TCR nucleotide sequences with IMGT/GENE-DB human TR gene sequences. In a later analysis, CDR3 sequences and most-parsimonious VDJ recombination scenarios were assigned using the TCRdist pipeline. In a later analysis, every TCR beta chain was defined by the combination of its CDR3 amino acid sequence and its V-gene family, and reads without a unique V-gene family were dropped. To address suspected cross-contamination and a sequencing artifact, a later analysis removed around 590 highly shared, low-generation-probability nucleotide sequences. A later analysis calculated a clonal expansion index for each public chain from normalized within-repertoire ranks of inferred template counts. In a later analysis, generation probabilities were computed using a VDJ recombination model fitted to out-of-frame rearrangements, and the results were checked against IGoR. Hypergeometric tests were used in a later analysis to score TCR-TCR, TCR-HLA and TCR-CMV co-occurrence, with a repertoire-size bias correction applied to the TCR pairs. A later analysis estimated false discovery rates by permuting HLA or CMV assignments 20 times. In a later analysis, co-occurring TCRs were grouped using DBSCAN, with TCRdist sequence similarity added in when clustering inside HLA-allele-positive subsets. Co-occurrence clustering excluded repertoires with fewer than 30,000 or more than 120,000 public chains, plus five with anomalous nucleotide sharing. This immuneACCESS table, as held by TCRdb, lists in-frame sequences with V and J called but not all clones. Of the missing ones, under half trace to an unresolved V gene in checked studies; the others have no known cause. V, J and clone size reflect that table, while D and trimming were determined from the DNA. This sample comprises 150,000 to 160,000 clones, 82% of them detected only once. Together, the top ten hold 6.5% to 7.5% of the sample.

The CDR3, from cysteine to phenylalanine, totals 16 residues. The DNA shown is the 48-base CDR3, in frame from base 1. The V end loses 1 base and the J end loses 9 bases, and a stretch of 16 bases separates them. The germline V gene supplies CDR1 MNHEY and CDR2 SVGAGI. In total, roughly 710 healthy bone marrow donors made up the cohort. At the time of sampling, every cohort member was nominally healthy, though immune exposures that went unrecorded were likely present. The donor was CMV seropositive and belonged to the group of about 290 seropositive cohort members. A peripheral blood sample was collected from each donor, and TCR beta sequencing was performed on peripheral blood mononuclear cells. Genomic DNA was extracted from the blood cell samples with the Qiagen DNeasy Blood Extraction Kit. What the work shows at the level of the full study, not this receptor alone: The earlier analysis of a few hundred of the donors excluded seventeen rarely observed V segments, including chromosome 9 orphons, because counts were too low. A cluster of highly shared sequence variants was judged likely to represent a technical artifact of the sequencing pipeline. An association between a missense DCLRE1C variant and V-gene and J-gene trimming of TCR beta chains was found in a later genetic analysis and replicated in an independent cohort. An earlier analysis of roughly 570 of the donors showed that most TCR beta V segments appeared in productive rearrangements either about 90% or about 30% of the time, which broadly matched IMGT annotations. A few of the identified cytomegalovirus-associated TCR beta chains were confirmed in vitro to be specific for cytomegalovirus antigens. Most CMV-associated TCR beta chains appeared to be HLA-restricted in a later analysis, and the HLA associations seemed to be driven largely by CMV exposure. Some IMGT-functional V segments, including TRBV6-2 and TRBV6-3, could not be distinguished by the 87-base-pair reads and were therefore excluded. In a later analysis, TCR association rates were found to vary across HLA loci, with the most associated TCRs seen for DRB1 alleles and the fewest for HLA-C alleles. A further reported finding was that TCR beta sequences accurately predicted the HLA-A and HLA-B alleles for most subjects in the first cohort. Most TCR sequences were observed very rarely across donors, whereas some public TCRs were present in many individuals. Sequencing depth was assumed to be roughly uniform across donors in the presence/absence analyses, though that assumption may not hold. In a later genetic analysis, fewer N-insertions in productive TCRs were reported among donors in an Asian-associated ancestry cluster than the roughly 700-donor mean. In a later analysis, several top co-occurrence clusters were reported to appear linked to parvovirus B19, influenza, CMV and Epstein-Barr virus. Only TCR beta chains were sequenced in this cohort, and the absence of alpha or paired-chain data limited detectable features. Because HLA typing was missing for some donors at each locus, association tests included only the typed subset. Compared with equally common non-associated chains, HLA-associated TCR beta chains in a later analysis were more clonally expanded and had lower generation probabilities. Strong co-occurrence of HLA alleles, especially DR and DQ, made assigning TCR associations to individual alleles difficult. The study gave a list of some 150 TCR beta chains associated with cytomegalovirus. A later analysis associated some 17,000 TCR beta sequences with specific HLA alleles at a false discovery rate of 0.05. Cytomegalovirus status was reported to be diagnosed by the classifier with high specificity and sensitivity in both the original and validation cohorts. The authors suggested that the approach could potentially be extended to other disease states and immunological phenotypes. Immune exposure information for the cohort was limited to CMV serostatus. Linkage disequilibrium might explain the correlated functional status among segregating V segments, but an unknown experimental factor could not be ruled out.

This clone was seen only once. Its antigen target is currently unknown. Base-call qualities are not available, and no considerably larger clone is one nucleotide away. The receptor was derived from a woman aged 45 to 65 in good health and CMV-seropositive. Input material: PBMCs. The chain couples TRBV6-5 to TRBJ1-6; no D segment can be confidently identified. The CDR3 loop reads CASSYFSTTQTSPLHF. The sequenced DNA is TGTGCCAGCAGTTACTTCTCGACTACCCAAACTTCACCCCTCCACTTT.